What follows are 16 T cell receptor beta chains derived from one specimen sequenced in a study of blood T cell repertoires in COVID-19. Data came from immunoSEQ multiplex PCR; TCRdb stores just in-frame clones and leaves some out. This table holds 400,000 to 500,000 clones, nearly 90% found once. The sample comprised PBMCs or T cells enriched from blood (not recorded which). The receptors derive from a woman between 18 and 29 years old who had been exposed to COVID-19.

This clone was seen a handful of times. This sample includes further DNA sequences coding for the same CDR3. This sequence joins TRBV7-8 and TRBJ1-1; TRBD1 matches 7 bases. The V gene's germline CDR1 is SGHVS and CDR2 FQNEAQ. The ends lost 1 base at V and 1 base at J; junction bases unmatched: 0. This CDR3 contains 14 residues. The CDR3 bases are TGTGCCAGCAGCTTAGGACAGGGGAACACTGAAGCTTTCTTT. It encodes CASSLGQGNTEAFF.

This rearrangement joins TRBV5-6 to TRBJ2-5; the D is unclear. Germline-derived CDR1 and CDR2 are SGHDT and YYEEEE. This CDR3 region has 12 residues. V lost 2 bases and J lost 4, with 6 bases in between. Written as DNA, the CDR3 is TGTGCCAGCAGCTTTCGGGTAGAGACCCAGTACTTC. It yields the protein CASSFRVETQYF.

V usage is TRBV4-1 and J usage is TRBJ1-3; D perhaps matches TRBD1 (5 bases). V dropped 1 base and J dropped 3 bases, with 13 bases sitting between them. The CDR3 loop spans 16 amino acids. Germline CDR1 is MGHRA and CDR2 is YSYEKL. DNA of the CDR3: TGCGCCAGCAGCCAAGTGGAAAGTGGACATGGAAACACCATATATTTT. It translates to CASSQVESGHGNTIYF.

The chain recombines TRBV30 with TRBJ2-7, with D possibly being TRBD1 (6 bases). The V end was cut by 2 bases, the J end by 8 bases, with 19 bases between. The CDR3 spans 14 residues. Germline V gene lookup returns CDR1 GTSNPN and CDR2 SVGIG (reference sequence). This CDR3 reads CAWSLQGPIVQQYF. The CDR3 bases are TGTGCCTGGAGTCTACAGGGCCCGATCGTCCAGCAGTACTTC. The full variable domain, with the rest looked up from reference TRBV30 and TRBJ2-7, is SQTIHQWPATLVQPVGSPLSLECTVEGTSNPNLYWYRQAAGRGLQLLFYSVGIGQISSEVPQNLSASRPQDRQFILSSKKLLLSDSGFYLCAWSLQGPIVQQYFGPGTRLTVT.

V gene TRBV5-1 combines with J gene TRBJ2-7, with TRBD1 matching over 8 bases. Germline V gives CDR1 SGHRS, CDR2 YFSETQ. The CDR3 is made up of 15 amino acids. Trimming at V came to 4 bases and at J to 5 bases, leaving 11 bases not matched to a gene. In nucleotides, the CDR3 is TGCGCCAGCAGCACCGGACAGGGAGGATGGGACGAGCAGTACTTC. Amino acids: CASSTGQGGWDEQYF.

The chain employs TRBV19 and TRBJ2-4; 8 positions agree with TRBD1. Germline lookup yields CDR1 LNHDA and CDR2 SQIVND (reference sequence). V trimming: 2 bases; J trimming: 3 bases; junction bases outside the gene matches: 12. CDR3 size: 18 residues. The CDR3 protein is CASSISGTGWSGKNIQYF. CDR3 coding DNA: TGTGCCAGTAGTATATCTGGGACAGGCTGGTCCGGCAAAAACATTCAGTACTTC.

The gene calls are TRBV5-1 and TRBJ1-1; D is undetermined. V lost 6 bases and J lost 2, with 8 bases in between. The CDR3 is 12 residues long. Germline values: CDR1 SGHRS, CDR2 YFSETQ. The CDR3 reads CASNADNTEAFF. CDR3 coding DNA: TGCGCCAGCAACGCAGATAACACTGAAGCTTTCTTT.

The chain employs TRBV4-2 and TRBJ1-5; TRBD1 agrees at 8 bases. This CDR3 has 15 amino acids. The V and J ends lost 4 bases and 8 bases, in that order; junction bases with no gene match: 10. In germline, CDR1 is LGHNA, CDR2 YNFKEQ. This chain's CDR3 is CASSLGDRGGEPQHF. CDR3 DNA: TGTGCCAGCAGCCTAGGCGACAGGGGAGGCGAGCCCCAGCATTTT.

This chain connects TRBV18 to TRBJ2-7, with 12 positions matching TRBD2. CDR1 KGHSH and CDR2 LQKENI come from the germline V gene. With V trimmed by 5 bases and J by 8 bases, 7 bases remained unmatched. The CDR3 extends over 14 amino acids. CDR3 amino acids: CASSSTSGSSKQYF. The CDR3 DNA is TGTGCCAGCTCATCGACTAGCGGGAGTTCGAAGCAGTACTTC.

The rearrangement joins TRBV7-2 to TRBJ2-5; 9 nucleotides agree with TRBD2. The CDR3 length is 13 residues. CDR1 is SGHTA, CDR2 FQGNSA, per germline. J gave up 6 bases and V 10 bases, and 9 bases lay outside the gene matches. The CDR3 spells CAIAGEVVKTQYF. DNA for the CDR3: TGTGCCATAGCGGGAGAGGTCGTGAAGACCCAGTACTTC.

The chain carries TRBV3-1 (or the pseudogene TRBV3-2) and TRBJ2-7; 12 bases align to TRBD2. Trimming took 3 bases from V and 2 from J; bases not matched to a gene: 11. The CDR3 runs 18 residues. From germline, CDR1 is LGHDT and CDR2 YNNKEL (reference sequence). The CDR3 bases are TGTGCCAGCAGCCATCACCGACTAGCGGGAGAGGGGGCCTACGAGCAGTACTTC. Protein: CASSHHRLAGEGAYEQYF.

This rearrangement joins TRBV11-2 to TRBJ2-7; 8 bases map to TRBD1. This CDR3 spans 16 amino acids. Germline values: CDR1 SGHAT, CDR2 FQNNGV. After removal of 5 bases from V and 4 bases from J, the junction contained 13 bases not matched to a gene. CDR3 bases: TGTGCCAGCAGCCCCTTTCCCGGGACAGGTCAATACGAGCAGTACTTC. Translated: CASSPFPGTGQYEQYF.

The V and J genes are TRBV18 and TRBJ2-7; perhaps TRBD2 as D (5 bases). With 3 bases removed from V and 5 bases from J, the gap between germline ends came to 8 bases. The CDR3 is 12 residues long. Germline CDR1 KGHSH, CDR2 LQKENI. This CDR3 reads CASSPNGNEQYF. Written as DNA, the CDR3 is TGTGCCAGCTCACCGAACGGGAACGAGCAGTACTTC. The full variable domain, with the rest looked up from reference TRBV18 and TRBJ2-7, is NAGVMQNPRHLVRRRGQEARLRCSPMKGHSHVYWYRQLPEEGLKFMVYLQKENIIDESGMPKERFSAEFPKEGPSILRIQQVVRGDSAAYFCASSPNGNEQYFGPGTRLTVT.

This clone has only one observation. This chain links TRBV4-2 with TRBJ2-5, with D perhaps matching TRBD2 (5 bases). The CDR3 consists of 16 residues. The germline CDR1 and CDR2 sequences are LGHNA and YNFKEQ. V gave up 1 base and J gave up 0 bases, with 12 bases separating them. CDR3 residues: CASSQARRADQETQYF. CDR3 bases: TGTGCCAGCAGCCAAGCGAGGCGGGCGGACCAAGAGACCCAGTACTTC.

The chain employs TRBV7-3 and TRBJ1-6; 8 positions agree with TRBD1. The CDR3 spans 15 residues. CDR1 and CDR2 (germline): SGHTA, FQGTGA. V gave up 1 base and J gave up 8 bases; unmatched junction bases: 4. This CDR3 reads CASSLSGQGDSPLHF. In nucleotides, the CDR3 is TGTGCCAGCAGCTTAAGCGGACAGGGAGATTCACCCCTCCACTTT.

The chain links TRBV19 to TRBJ2-4, with D uncertain. Germline V lookup: CDR1 LNHDA, CDR2 SQIVND (reference sequence). V was trimmed by 1 base and J by 6 bases, leaving 10 bases between them. CDR3 length: 14 residues. The CDR3 loop is CASSIGLMRNIQYF. The CDR3 DNA reads as TGTGCCAGTAGTATAGGTTTGATGCGAAACATTCAGTACTTC. The complete variable domain, with remaining parts taken from reference TRBV19 and TRBJ2-4, reads DGGITQSPKYLFRKEGQNVTLSCEQNLNHDAMYWYRQDPGQGLRLIYYSQIVNDFQKGDIAEGYSVSREKKESFPLTVTSAQKNPTAFYLCASSIGLMRNIQYFGAGTRLSVL.